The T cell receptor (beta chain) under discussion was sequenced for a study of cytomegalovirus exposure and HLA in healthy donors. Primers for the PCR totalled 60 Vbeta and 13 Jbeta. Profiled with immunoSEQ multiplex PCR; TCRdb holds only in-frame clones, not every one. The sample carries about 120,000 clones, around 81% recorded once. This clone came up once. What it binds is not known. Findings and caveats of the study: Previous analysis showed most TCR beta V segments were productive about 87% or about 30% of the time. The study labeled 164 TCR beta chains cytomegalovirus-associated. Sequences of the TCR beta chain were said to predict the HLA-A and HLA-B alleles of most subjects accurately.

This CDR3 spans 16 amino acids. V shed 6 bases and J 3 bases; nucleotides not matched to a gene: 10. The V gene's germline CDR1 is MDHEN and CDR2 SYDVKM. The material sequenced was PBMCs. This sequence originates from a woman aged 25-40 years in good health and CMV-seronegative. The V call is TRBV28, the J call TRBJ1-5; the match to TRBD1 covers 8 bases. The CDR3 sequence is CASRSTGTGFNQPQHF. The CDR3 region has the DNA TGTGCCAGCAGATCCACCGGGACAGGATTCAATCAGCCCCAGCATTTT.